This TCR beta chain is from a study of read filtering for tumor transcriptome and immune sequencing. In the study overall: Per sample, TCR-region reads ranged about 4 to 10.27 million by IR-seq, roughly 75 to 1,400 by RNA-seq.

The CDR3 extends over 19 amino acids. V gave up 0 bases and J gave up 2 bases, with 23 bases separating them. The V gene's germline CDR1 is SGHRS and CDR2 YFSETQ. Overall study findings and caveats: RNA-seq captured clonotypes less deeply and reliably than IR-seq. About four fifths of IR-seq clonotypes had one read, totaling about 3.3% of reads; RNA-seq: approximately 75% and 45%.

From 300 to 450 ng of RNA, a library with molecular barcoded alpha/delta and beta/gamma adaptors was made. TCRdb reanalysed the reads using MiXCR and keeps one entry per CDR3 protein. The data hold about 63,000 distinct CDR3 sequences, with approximately 15% observed a single time. Sampling of bone marrow took place during active disease in every patient. Ten or more counts support this clonotype. The target antigen is unknown. The chain is built from TRBV5-1 and TRBJ2-5; D possibly corresponds to TRBD2 (8 bases). The clonotype originates from a donor at least 40 years old with multiple myeloma. Sequencing used a population of CD138-negative cells sorted from bone marrow. The CDR3 loop reads CASSLVPGQLSSGQETQYF. For the CDR3, the DNA is TGCGCCAGCAGCTTGGTTCCGGGACAGTTATCTAGCGGGCAAGAGACCCAGTACTTC.